This TCR beta chain was documented in a study of T cell clusters in autoimmune cytopenias (dated by TCRdb to the late 2010s). Turning to the overall study: Among healthy donor controls, the mean age was 56 years, the median age was roughly 63 years, and 22 of 43 were female. The study aimed to test whether autoimmune cytopenia patients carry a disease-specific immune repertoire signature usable as a blood-based biomarker. In autoimmune cytopenia patients, peripheral blood TRB and IGH repertoires were sequenced during active disease and over treatment follow-up, together with healthy, CLL and autoimmune hepatitis controls. TRB sequencing reached a median depth of around 52,000 reads per sample and yielded a median of approximately 2,400 distinct TRB clonotypes per sample. Autoimmune hepatitis repertoires were compared with those of about 25 age- and sex-matched healthy donors. For primary cytopenia, about 23 age-matched healthy donors were used as controls, and for secondary cytopenia, more than 13 age-matched CLL patients were used as controls.

For each sample, TRB amplification used about 0.25 ug of peripheral blood genomic DNA, equal to about 38,000 genome equivalents. TRB rearrangements were amplified by multiplex PCR using a touch-down protocol with TRB-A and TRB-B primer pools mixed in one tube. Illumina adapters and sample indices were added to the amplicons through two consecutive PCR reactions using Phusion HS II polymerase. The amplicons were gel-purified using the NucleoSpin Gel and PCR Clean-up kit, after which quantification was performed by Qubit and quality was checked on an Agilent 2100 Bioanalyzer. Sequencing of the libraries was done on an Illumina MiSeq with 600-cycle, single-indexed, paired-end runs. Per the source publication's procedure: TRB reads were aligned and assembled with MiXCR version 2.1.12 using the default MiXCR reference library. A clone was defined by each unique CDR3 nucleotide sequence, and the analysis included only productive sequences supported by at least two reads. To assess repertoire diversity, an R script computed alpha-parameterized diversity profiles (alpha 0 to 5), which included the Shannon (alpha 1) and Simpson (alpha 2) indices. The tcR package was used to compute combinatorial TRB VJ usage, which was then compared between cohorts by principal component analysis with ade4. Using GLIPH, TCRbeta CDR3s were clustered on pairs of cohorts matched for age and read depth, and a Wilcoxon test was used to compare cluster frequencies. Following TCRdb reprocessing, every CDR3 protein sequence forms one entry, and DNA is not provided. The V and J calls were determined by TCRdb, not by the authors. This sample's table lists about 15,000 distinct CDR3 sequences. The ten largest clonotypes hold roughly 3.6% of the sample.

In the case of this clonotype: Its recognized antigen is unknown.

Results the study describes overall, beyond this receptor: TRB repertoire shifts, with less even repertoires in secondary cytopenia and CLL, mostly reflected lymphoma bias rather than autoimmunity. The T cell clusters were defined in silico only, and their functional role remained to be validated experimentally. The GLIPH analysis suggested a lack of physiological T cell clusters in primary autoimmune cytopenia patients, since a few dozen clusters were exclusive to healthy donors whereas approximately 17 were exclusive to patients. In the comparison of secondary cytopenia with CLL, the cluster-lack signature was not observed, apparently because the dominant lymphoma-associated repertoire masked the signature. Approximately 3-fold more exclusive TRB clusters were observed in healthy donors than in active autoimmune hepatitis patients, consistent with an autoimmunity-wide signature.

A further study also used this sample, focusing on T cell repertoires in aging, cancer and after chemotherapy. Taken from the second paper: Donors were distributed across six age groups ranging from 30 or younger to 70 or older, with at least three individuals included per group. Control TCR repertoires from healthy donors were recorded across several months to years, and re-sampling revealed clear clonal overlap. In total, the full dataset held about 8.8 million TCR reads. Compared with age-matched healthy donors, untreated patients with either hematological or solid cancers had significantly lower TCR diversity in the blood along with higher clonality. In healthy donors, the drop in TCR diversity with age came mainly from a loss of richness, whereas in cancer patients a loss of evenness also played a part. In both cancer cohorts, the median generation probability rose over the chemotherapy interval, which suggests that the repertoire was reconstituted through rebound thymic output. According to the authors, the repertoire data do not allow conclusions to be drawn about immunological memory after chemotherapy. Peripheral blood TCR beta repertoires from healthy donors and cancer patients were profiled to examine immunoaging and T cell reconstitution after chemotherapy. Alongside around 98 healthy donors serving as a reference group, the cohort included roughly 220 cancer patients, of whom approximately 94 had hematological cancers and approximately 120 had solid cancers. Processing of the TRB sequences was carried out with MiXCR versions 2.12 and 3.0.5. Repertoire metrics included Shannon diversity, evenness, clonality (one minus evenness), and alpha-parameterized diversity profiles from alpha 0 to 5. The IGoR algorithm was used to compute generation probabilities of clones in paired pre- and post-chemotherapy samples.

The clonotype was recovered from a human donor in good health. Sequencing was performed on peripheral blood.

For the CDR3, the sequence is CASSPGTGNSPLHF. The rearranged chain carries TRBV18 and TRBJ1-6; as DNA is missing, the TRBD1 call by TCRdb cannot be tested. The CDR3, cysteine through phenylalanine, is 14 amino acids long. The DNA sequence is not available. In the germline V gene, CDR1 corresponds to KGHSH and CDR2 to LQKENI.